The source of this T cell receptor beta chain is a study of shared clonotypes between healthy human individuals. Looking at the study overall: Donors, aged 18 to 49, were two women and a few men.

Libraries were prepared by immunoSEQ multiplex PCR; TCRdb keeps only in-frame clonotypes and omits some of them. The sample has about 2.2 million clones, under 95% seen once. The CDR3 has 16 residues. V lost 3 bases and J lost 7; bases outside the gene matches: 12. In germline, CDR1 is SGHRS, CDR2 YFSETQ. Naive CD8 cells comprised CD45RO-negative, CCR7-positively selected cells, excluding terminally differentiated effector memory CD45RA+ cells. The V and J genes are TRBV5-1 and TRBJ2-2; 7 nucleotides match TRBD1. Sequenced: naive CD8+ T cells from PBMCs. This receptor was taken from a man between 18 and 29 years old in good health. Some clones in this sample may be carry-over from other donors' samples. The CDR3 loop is CASSWDRNTIHGELFF. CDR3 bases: TGCGCCAGCAGCTGGGACAGAAACACTATACACGGGGAGCTGTTTTTT.